The 28 T cell receptor beta chains below were found in one sample sequenced in a study of blood T cell repertoires in COVID-19. The assay was immunoSEQ multiplex PCR, and TCRdb's table has in-frame clones only and misses some. Here the sample spans around 300,000 clones, 70% to 90% being singletons. The sequencing input was peripheral blood. The receptors come from a woman aged 30 to 39 with active or convalescent COVID-19.

The V gene is TRBV5-1, the J gene TRBJ1-1, with 8 positions matching TRBD1. Per the germline V gene, CDR1 is SGHRS and CDR2 is YFSETQ. CDR3 length equals 16 residues. V gave up 5 bases and J gave up 0 bases; unmatched junction bases: 9. CDR3 nucleotides: TGCGCCAGCAGGTCGGGGACAGGACTAATGAACACTGAAGCTTTCTTT. Translated, it gives CASRSGTGLMNTEAFF. Full variable domain (missing parts from reference TRBV5-1 and TRBJ1-1): KAGVTQTPRYLIKTRGQQVTLSCSPISGHRSVSWYQQTPGQGLQFLFEYFSETQRNKGNFPGRFSGRQFSNSRSEMNVSTLELGDSALYLCASRSGTGLMNTEAFFGQGTRLTVV.

V and J are TRBV30 and TRBJ1-1, with D hard to call. Germline CDR1 reads GTSNPN; CDR2 reads SVGIG (reference sequence). Trimming stripped 0 bases from V and 6 bases from J, with 11 bases between. The CDR3 length is 13 residues. CDR3 amino acids: CAWSVSGSSEAFF. As DNA, the CDR3 is TGTGCCTGGAGTGTATCCGGGTCCTCTGAAGCTTTCTTT.

This chain links TRBV5-4 with TRBJ1-6, with 8 bases matching TRBD1. Germline V gives CDR1 SGHNT, CDR2 YYREEE (reference sequence). This CDR3 is built from 15 residues. With 4 bases clipped from V and 5 bases from J, the junction kept 5 bases outside the gene matches. CDR3 sequence (DNA): TGTGCCAGCAGCCGACAGGGGTCTGATAATTCACCCCTCCACTTT. Amino acids: CASSRQGSDNSPLHF.

The chain carries TRBV5-1 and TRBJ1-1; D is undetermined. Trimming removed 0 bases from V and 4 bases from J, with 10 bases in between. Germline V CDR1 and CDR2: SGHRS, YFSETQ. The CDR3 is 14 residues long. The CDR3 reads CASSLEVRSTEAFF. The CDR3, as DNA: TGCGCCAGCAGCTTGGAGGTCAGGTCCACTGAAGCTTTCTTT.

This chain joins TRBV19 and TRBJ1-4; 11 bases are shared with TRBD1. The CDR3 length is 15 residues. The trim removed 5 bases at V and 8 bases at J, leaving 7 bases unmatched. Germline-derived CDR1 and CDR2 are LNHDA and SQIVND (reference sequence). The CDR3: CASSAGQGAREKLFF. CDR3 bases: TGTGCCAGTAGTGCCGGACAGGGGGCGCGCGAAAAACTGTTTTTT.

The sample holds one count of this clone. V gene TRBV6-5 combines with J gene TRBJ1-3; D call uncertain. Trimming left V 0 bases short and J 1 base short, with 7 bases between. CDR1 is MNHEY, CDR2 SVGAGI, per germline. This CDR3 has 15 amino acids. The CDR3 spells CASSYSSGSGNTIYF. The DNA for the CDR3 is TGTGCCAGCAGTTACTCGAGCGGGTCTGGAAACACCATATATTTT.

The CDR3 is CASSRGLAGGPVYNEQFF. The DNA of the CDR3 is TGCGCCAGCAGCCGTGGACTAGCGGGGGGCCCTGTCTACAATGAGCAGTTCTTC. The chain has TRBV4-3 and TRBJ2-1; 14 positions match TRBD2. V shed 4 bases and J 3 bases; nucleotides not matched to a gene: 8. The germline V gene has CDR1 LGHNA and CDR2 YSLEER. The CDR3 consists of 18 residues.

This clone was counted a single time. V gene TRBV19 combines with J gene TRBJ1-1; 10 positions agree with TRBD1. V lost 6 bases, J lost 3 bases, and 10 bases stayed unmatched. Germline V gene lookup returns CDR1 LNHDA and CDR2 SQIVND (reference sequence). The CDR3 spans 16 residues. CDR3 residues: CASSPSGGQGDTEAFF. The CDR3 nucleotides read TGTGCCAGTAGCCCAAGCGGTGGACAGGGGGACACTGAAGCTTTCTTT.

CDR3 sequence (DNA): TGTGCCATCAGCGGGACAGGGTACGATCCCATATATTTT. This translates into CAISGTGYDPIYF. The chain has TRBV10-3 and TRBJ1-3; the match to TRBD1 covers 9 bases. CDR3 size: 13 residues. J was trimmed by 11 bases and V by 6 bases; bases with no gene match: 8. Germline V CDR1 and CDR2: ENHRY, SYGVKD.

This clone appeared a single time. This chain links TRBV3-1 (or the pseudogene TRBV3-2) with TRBJ1-5; the D gene is possibly TRBD1 (5 bases). Germline V gene data show CDR1 as LGHDT and CDR2 as YNNKEL (reference sequence). The CDR3 is made up of 15 amino acids. V was trimmed by 1 base and J by 6 bases, leaving 13 bases between them. This chain's CDR3 is CASSQVPGIGQPQHF. CDR3 in DNA: TGTGCCAGCAGCCAAGTCCCAGGGATAGGTCAGCCCCAGCATTTT.

The V gene is TRBV9, the J gene TRBJ1-2, with 7 bases that match TRBD1. The CDR3 consists of 15 residues. Germline assignment: CDR1 SGDLS and CDR2 YYNGEE. After removal of 3 bases from V and 4 bases from J, the junction contained 9 bases not matched to a gene. CDR3 loop: CASSDRGGPPYGYTF. The CDR3 nucleotides read TGTGCCAGCAGCGACAGGGGTGGGCCCCCCTATGGCTACACCTTC.

CDR3 nucleotide sequence: TGCGCCAGCAGTGACCCGACAGTTAACACTGAAGCTTTCTTT. Translation gives CASSDPTVNTEAFF. The chain combines TRBV10-1 with TRBJ1-1, with a possible D match to TRBD1 (5 bases). The CDR3 is 14 amino acids. Germline assignment: CDR1 WNHNN and CDR2 SYGVQD (reference sequence). The V end lost 3 bases, the J end lost 2 bases, and 10 bases lay between the germline ends.

The J gene is TRBJ2-1, the V gene TRBV10-1, with TRBD2 as a possible D gene (5 bases). Deletions cut 5 bases from V and 5 bases from J, with 10 bases between. The CDR3 consists of 13 residues. The germline V gene has CDR1 WNHNN and CDR2 SYGVQD (reference sequence). CDR3 DNA sequence: TGCGCCAGCAGTTCAGCGGTGCACAATGAGCAGTTCTTC. The encoded protein is CASSSAVHNEQFF.

The V and J genes are TRBV10-3 and TRBJ2-3, with D maybe TRBD2 (5 bases). Germline CDR1 ENHRY, CDR2 SYGVKD. This CDR3 has 15 residues. V was trimmed by 4 bases and J by 5 bases, leaving 16 bases between them. CDR3 loop: CAISGGPRSGDTQYF. As DNA, the CDR3 is TGTGCCATCAGTGGAGGGCCTAGGTCAGGAGATACGCAGTATTTT.

The CDR3 here is CASSDRSGTSRFIQYF. The CDR3 nucleotides read TGTGCCAGCAGTGATCGTTCCGGGACTTCTAGGTTCATTCAGTACTTC. V is TRBV6-1 and J is TRBJ2-4; tentatively, D is TRBD2 (6 bases). This CDR3 spans 16 amino acids. CDR1 and CDR2 (germline): MNHNS, SASEGT. With 3 bases removed from V and 9 bases from J, the gap between germline ends came to 21 bases.

The rearrangement joins TRBV5-4 to TRBJ1-1; the D gene is possibly TRBD1 (6 bases). Germline V gene lookup returns CDR1 SGHNT and CDR2 YYREEE (reference sequence). The CDR3 is made up of 15 amino acids. V lost 4 bases to trimming and J lost 4 bases, with 17 bases between them. CDR3 DNA: TGTGCCAGCAGCCTTGATACAGGGTCGACCACTGAAGCTTTCTTT. It translates to CASSLDTGSTTEAFF.

The V gene is TRBV7-9, the J gene TRBJ1-3; 7 bases are a match to TRBD1. Germline V gene sequence: CDR1 SEHNR, CDR2 FQNEAQ (reference sequence). The junction had 4 bases not matched to a gene; V was cut back by 5 bases and J by 0 bases. The CDR3 length is 15 residues. The CDR3 nucleotides are TGTGCCAGCAGCGACAGGGCTCTCTCTGGAAACACCATATATTTT. This sequence encodes CASSDRALSGNTIYF.

The chain is built from TRBV2 and TRBJ2-5; 9 bases are a match to TRBD2. Germline V gene lookup returns CDR1 SNHLY and CDR2 FYNNEI. The CDR3 has 16 residues. The V gene end was trimmed by 8 bases and the J gene end by 2 bases; junction bases not matched to a gene: 12. In DNA, the CDR3 is TGTGCCAGCGGGGAACGGCGGGGGGGATATCAAGAGACCCAGTACTTC. The encoded protein is CASGERRGGYQETQYF.

The chain uses TRBV10-3 and TRBJ1-4; the match to TRBD1 covers 7 bases. This CDR3 spans 11 amino acids. Germline trimming cut 9 bases from V and 7 bases from J; bases unmatched to any gene: 2. Germline V gene sequence: CDR1 ENHRY, CDR2 SYGVKD. The CDR3: CAIRQGEKLFF. In nucleotides, the CDR3 is TGTGCCATTCGACAGGGTGAAAAACTGTTTTTT.

This chain joins TRBV10-3 and TRBJ1-2; perhaps TRBD1 as D (6 bases). The CDR3 sequence is 13 residues long. V gave up 3 bases and J gave up 5 bases, with 10 bases separating them. In germline, CDR1 is ENHRY, CDR2 SYGVKD. The CDR3 DNA follows: TGTGCCATCAGTGACCTTACAGGGTATGGCTACACCTTC. This encodes CAISDLTGYGYTF.

This chain joins TRBV6-6 and TRBJ1-1; 8 nucleotides agree with TRBD1. Germline V gene data show CDR1 as MNHNY and CDR2 as SVGAGI (reference sequence). This CDR3 spans 14 amino acids. V lost 0 bases to trimming and J lost 7 bases; unmatched junction nucleotides: 4. In nucleotides, the CDR3 is TGTGCCAGCAGTTACTCCCTGGACAGGGATGAAGCTTTCTTT. It is translated as CASSYSLDRDEAFF.

This chain connects TRBV7-8 to TRBJ2-3; weak D call: TRBD2 (5 bases). CDR3 length equals 15 residues. Germline CDR1 reads SGHVS; CDR2 reads FQNEAQ. Trimming took off 5 bases at V and 0 bases at J, with 12 bases between the two ends. Here the CDR3 reads CASSPLGQSTDTQYF. CDR3 coding DNA: TGTGCCAGCAGCCCACTAGGTCAGAGCACAGATACGCAGTATTTT. Complete variable domain (other parts from reference TRBV7-8 and TRBJ2-3): GAGVSQSPRYKVAKRGQDVALRCDPISGHVSLFWYQQALGQGPEFLTYFQNEAQLDKSGLPSDRFFAERPEGSVSTLKIQRTQQEDSAVYLCASSPLGQSTDTQYFGPGTRLTVL.

As regards this clone: Germline and junction disagree at one end, which may indicate a read error. The rearrangement joins TRBV19 to TRBJ2-5, with 14 bases lining up with TRBD2. The germline V gene has CDR1 LNHDA and CDR2 SQIVND (reference sequence). CDR3 size: 17 residues. The DNA for the CDR3 is TGTGCCAGTAGTACCAGGGGGACTAGCGGGGGTCAAGCGACCCAGTACTTC. Its protein product is CASSTRGTSGGQATQYF.

The chain employs TRBV4-3 and TRBJ2-1; D gene uncertain. CDR3 size: 14 residues. CDR1 is LGHNA and CDR2 is YSLEER in the germline V gene. V was shortened by 0 bases and J by 3 bases, with 6 bases between the two germline ends. DNA for the CDR3: TGCGCCAGCAGCCAAGATCGGTTCTACAATGAGCAGTTCTTC. Protein product: CASSQDRFYNEQFF.

The genes are TRBV7-2 and TRBJ2-1, with 7 nucleotides matching TRBD1. The V segment lost 5 bases and the J segment 7 bases; nucleotides outside the gene matches: 8. The V gene's germline CDR1 is SGHTA and CDR2 FQGNSA. CDR3 length: 14 residues. The CDR3 region is CASSRDRAGNEQFF. As DNA, the CDR3 is TGTGCCAGCAGCAGAGACAGGGCTGGGAATGAGCAGTTCTTC.

This clone was picked up a small number of times. The chain employs TRBV2 and TRBJ2-1; TRBD1 might be the D (6 bases). CDR1 and CDR2 (germline): SNHLY, FYNNEI. The CDR3 is made up of 15 amino acids. Trimming shortened V by 6 bases and J by 2 bases, and 14 bases separated the two germline ends. The CDR3 DNA reads TGTGCCAGCAGATACACAGGGAACGCCTACAATGAGCAGTTCTTC. It yields the protein CASRYTGNAYNEQFF.

The J gene is TRBJ1-4, the V gene TRBV7-9; 7 positions agree with TRBD1. This CDR3 is built from 15 residues. CDR1 and CDR2 from the germline V gene are SEHNR and FQNEAQ (reference sequence). The V segment lost 3 bases and the J segment 6 bases; nucleotides outside the gene matches: 7. The DNA of the CDR3 is TGTGCCAGCAGCTTTACAGGGGTAGGGGATGAAAAACTGTTTTTT. It yields the protein CASSFTGVGDEKLFF.

The chain couples TRBV27 to TRBJ2-7; 12 bases match TRBD2. Looked up from germline, CDR1 is MNHEY and CDR2 is SMNVEV (reference sequence). The CDR3 covers 15 residues. Trimming removed 6 bases from V and 7 bases from J; junction bases left unmatched: 10. The CDR3 region is CASSLRTSGAGEQYF. The CDR3 DNA sequence: TGTGCCAGCAGCCTCCGGACTAGCGGGGCCGGGGAGCAGTACTTC.